This record looks at one T cell receptor beta chain sequence and its context. Antigen unknown. Assay: immunoSEQ multiplex PCR; the TCRdb copy retains only in-frame clones and omits some. The repertoire holds 25,000 to 35,000 clones, with about 80% as singletons. The sample originates from a study of chemoradiotherapy in HPV16-positive cancers. Study overall: Candidate HPV-specific T-cell clones and common TCR motifs came from functional assays in two HPV16-positive patients.

CDR3 length equals 11 residues. The germline V gene has CDR1 MNHNS and CDR2 SASEGT. V shed 6 bases and J shed 5 bases, with 7 bases lying between them. Whole-study findings and limits: Candidate HPV-specific clones and E7-related TCR motifs grew in tumor during treatment. HPV-responsive T-cell expansion during chemoradiotherapy was linked to improved recurrence-free survival in HPV16-positive patients.

Sequenced material: blood, taken from a patient who underwent chemoradiotherapy. J is TRBJ1-1 and V is TRBV6-1; no reliable D call. The sequence was obtained from a human donor with HPV-associated anogenital cancer. CDR3 DNA: TGTGCCAGCAGCGGGGAAACTGAAGCTTTCTTT. Its translation: CASSGETEAFF.